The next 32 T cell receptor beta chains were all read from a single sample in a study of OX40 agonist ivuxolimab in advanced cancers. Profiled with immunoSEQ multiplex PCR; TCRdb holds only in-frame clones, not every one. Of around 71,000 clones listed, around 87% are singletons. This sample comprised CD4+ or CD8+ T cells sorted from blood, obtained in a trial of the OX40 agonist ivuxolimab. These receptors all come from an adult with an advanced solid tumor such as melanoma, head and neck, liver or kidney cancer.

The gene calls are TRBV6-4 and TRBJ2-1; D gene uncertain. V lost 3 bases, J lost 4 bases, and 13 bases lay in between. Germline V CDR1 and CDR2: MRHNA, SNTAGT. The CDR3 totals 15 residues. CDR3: CASSEVGGRYNEQFF. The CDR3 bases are TGTGCCAGCAGTGAAGTCGGCGGAAGATACAATGAGCAGTTCTTC.

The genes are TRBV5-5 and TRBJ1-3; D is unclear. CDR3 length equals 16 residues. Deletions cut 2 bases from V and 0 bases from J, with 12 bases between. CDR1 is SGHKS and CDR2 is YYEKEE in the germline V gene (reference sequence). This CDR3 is CASSLLGKSSGNTIYF. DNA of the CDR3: TGTGCCAGCAGCTTATTGGGGAAGAGCTCTGGAAACACCATATATTTT. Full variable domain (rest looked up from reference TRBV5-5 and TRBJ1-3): DAGVTQSPTHLIKTRGQQVTLRCSPISGHKSVSWYQQVLGQGPQFIFQYYEKEERGRGNFPDRFSARQFPNYSSELNVNALLLGDSALYLCASSLLGKSSGNTIYFGEGSWLTVV.

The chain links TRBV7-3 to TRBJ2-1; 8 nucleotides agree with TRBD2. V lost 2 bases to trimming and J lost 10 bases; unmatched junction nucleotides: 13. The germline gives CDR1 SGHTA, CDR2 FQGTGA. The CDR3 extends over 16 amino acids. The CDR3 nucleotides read TGTGCCAGCAGCTTATCTGGTGTTAGCGGGGTTATGGAGCAGTTCTTC. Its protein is CASSLSGVSGVMEQFF. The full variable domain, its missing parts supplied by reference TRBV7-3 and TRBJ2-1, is GAGVSQTPSNKVTEKGKYVELRCDPISGHTALYWYRQSLGQGPEFLIYFQGTGAADDSGLPNDRFFAVRPEGSVSTLKIQRTERGDSAVYLCASSLSGVSGVMEQFFGPGTRLTVL.

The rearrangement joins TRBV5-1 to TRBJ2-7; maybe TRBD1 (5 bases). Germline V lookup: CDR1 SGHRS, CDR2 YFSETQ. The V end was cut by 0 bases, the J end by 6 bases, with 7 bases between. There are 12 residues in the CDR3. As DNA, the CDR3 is TGCGCCAGCAGCTTGGAGGGGTTCGAGCAGTACTTC. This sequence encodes CASSLEGFEQYF.

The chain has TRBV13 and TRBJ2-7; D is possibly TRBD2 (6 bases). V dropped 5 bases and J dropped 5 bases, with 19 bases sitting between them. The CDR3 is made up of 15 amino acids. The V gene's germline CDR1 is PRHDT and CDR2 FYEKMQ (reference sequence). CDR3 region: CASSLQSGLQDEQYF. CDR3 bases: TGTGCCAGCAGCCTACAATCTGGACTACAGGACGAGCAGTACTTC.

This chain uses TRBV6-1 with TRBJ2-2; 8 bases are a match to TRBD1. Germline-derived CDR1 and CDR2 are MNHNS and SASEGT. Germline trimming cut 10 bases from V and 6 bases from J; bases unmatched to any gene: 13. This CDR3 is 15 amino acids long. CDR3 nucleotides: TGTGCCACACGAGTACAGGGGGTAAGCGCCGGGGAGCTGTTTTTT. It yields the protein CATRVQGVSAGELFF.

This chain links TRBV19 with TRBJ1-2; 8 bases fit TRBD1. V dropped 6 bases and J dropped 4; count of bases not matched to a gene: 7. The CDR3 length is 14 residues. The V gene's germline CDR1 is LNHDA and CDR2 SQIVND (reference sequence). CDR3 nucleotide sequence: TGTGCCAGTAGCAGGGGGCGCGGTGTCTATGGCTACACCTTC. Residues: CASSRGRGVYGYTF.

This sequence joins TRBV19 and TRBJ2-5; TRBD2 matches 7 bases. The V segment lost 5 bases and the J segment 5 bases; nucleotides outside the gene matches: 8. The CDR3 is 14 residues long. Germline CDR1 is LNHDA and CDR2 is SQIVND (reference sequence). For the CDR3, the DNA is TGTGCCAGTAGTCCAATAGCGGGTGCGGAGACCCAGTACTTC. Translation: CASSPIAGAETQYF. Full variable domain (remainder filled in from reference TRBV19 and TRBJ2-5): DGGITQSPKYLFRKEGQNVTLSCEQNLNHDAMYWYRQDPGQGLRLIYYSQIVNDFQKGDIAEGYSVSREKKESFPLTVTSAQKNPTAFYLCASSPIAGAETQYFGPGTRLLVL.

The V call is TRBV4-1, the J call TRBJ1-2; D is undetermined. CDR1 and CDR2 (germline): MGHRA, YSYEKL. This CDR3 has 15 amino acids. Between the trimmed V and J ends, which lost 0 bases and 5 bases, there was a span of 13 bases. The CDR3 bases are TGCGCCAGCAGCCAAGATGAGCGTTTACTTTATGGCTACACCTTC. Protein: CASSQDERLLYGYTF.

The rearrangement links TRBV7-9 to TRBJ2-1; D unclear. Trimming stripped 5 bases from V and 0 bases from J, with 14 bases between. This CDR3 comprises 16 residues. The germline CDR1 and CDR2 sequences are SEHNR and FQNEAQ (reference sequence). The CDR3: CASSPGRTSSYNEQFF. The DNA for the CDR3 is TGTGCCAGCAGCCCAGGACGCACAAGCTCCTACAATGAGCAGTTCTTC.

The CDR3 sequence is CALQGYGYTF. Here the CDR3 DNA reads TGTGCCCTACAGGGGTATGGCTACACCTTC. The chain employs TRBV7-9 and TRBJ1-2; TRBD1 agrees at 7 bases. The CDR3 is 10 amino acids. J gave up 5 bases and V 11 bases, and 2 bases lay outside the gene matches. In germline, CDR1 is SEHNR, CDR2 FQNEAQ (reference sequence).

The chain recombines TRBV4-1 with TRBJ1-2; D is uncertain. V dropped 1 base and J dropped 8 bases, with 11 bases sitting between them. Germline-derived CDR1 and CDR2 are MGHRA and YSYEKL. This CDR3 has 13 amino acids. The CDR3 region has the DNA TGCGCCAGCAGCCAAGGTGGACCATACGGCTACACCTTC. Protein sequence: CASSQGGPYGYTF.

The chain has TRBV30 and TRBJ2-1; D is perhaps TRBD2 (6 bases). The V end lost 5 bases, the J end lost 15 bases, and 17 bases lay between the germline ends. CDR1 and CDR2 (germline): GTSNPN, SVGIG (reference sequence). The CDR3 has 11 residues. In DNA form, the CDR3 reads TGTGCCTGGGTAAAGGGGCTAGCGCTGTTCTTC. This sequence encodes CAWVKGLALFF.

DNA for the CDR3: TGTGCCTGGAGTCCCACGGTGGGTAGCGGGAGTTTCCGTGAGCAGTTCTTC. This gives the protein CAWSPTVGSGSFREQFF. The genes are TRBV30 and TRBJ2-1; 9 positions agree with TRBD2. The CDR3 totals 17 residues. The V gene end was trimmed by 2 bases and the J gene end by 9 bases; junction bases not matched to a gene: 17. Germline V gives CDR1 GTSNPN, CDR2 SVGIG (reference sequence).

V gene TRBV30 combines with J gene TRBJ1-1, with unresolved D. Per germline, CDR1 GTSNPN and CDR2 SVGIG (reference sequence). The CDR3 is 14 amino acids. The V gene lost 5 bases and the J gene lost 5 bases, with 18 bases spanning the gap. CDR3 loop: CAWENRAPRTEAFF. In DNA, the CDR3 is TGTGCCTGGGAAAACCGGGCCCCGAGGACTGAAGCTTTCTTT.

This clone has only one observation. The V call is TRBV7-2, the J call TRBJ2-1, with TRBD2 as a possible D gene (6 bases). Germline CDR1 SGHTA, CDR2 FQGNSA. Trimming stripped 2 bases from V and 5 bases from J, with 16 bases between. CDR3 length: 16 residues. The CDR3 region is CASSLSVRTTHNEQFF. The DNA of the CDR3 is TGTGCCAGCAGCTTATCGGTCAGGACTACCCACAATGAGCAGTTCTTC. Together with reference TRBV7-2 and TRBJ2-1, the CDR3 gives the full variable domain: GAGVSQSPSNKVTEKGKDVELRCDPISGHTALYWYRQSLGQGLEFLIYFQGNSAPDKSGLPSDRFSAERTGGSVSTLTIQRTQQEDSAVYLCASSLSVRTTHNEQFFGPGTRLTVL.

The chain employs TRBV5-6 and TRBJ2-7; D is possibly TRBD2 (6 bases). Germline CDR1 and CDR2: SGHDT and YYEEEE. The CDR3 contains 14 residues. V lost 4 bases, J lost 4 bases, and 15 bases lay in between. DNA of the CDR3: TGTGCCAGCAGCCCCGGGGCTAGCGCATACGAGCAGTACTTC. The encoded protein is CASSPGASAYEQYF.

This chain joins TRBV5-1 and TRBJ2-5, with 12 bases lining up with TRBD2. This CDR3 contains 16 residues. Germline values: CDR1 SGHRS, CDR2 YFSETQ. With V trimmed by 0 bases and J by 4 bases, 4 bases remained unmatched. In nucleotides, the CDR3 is TGCGCCAGCAGCTTGGGATCTAGCGGGAGGGGAGAGACCCAGTACTTC. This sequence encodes CASSLGSSGRGETQYF.

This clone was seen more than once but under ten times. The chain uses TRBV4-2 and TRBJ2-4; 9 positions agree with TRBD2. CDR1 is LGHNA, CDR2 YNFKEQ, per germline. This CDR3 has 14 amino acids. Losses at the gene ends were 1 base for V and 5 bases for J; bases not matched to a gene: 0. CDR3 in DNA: TGTGCCAGCAGCCAAGGACTAGCGGAAAACATTCAGTACTTC. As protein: CASSQGLAENIQYF.

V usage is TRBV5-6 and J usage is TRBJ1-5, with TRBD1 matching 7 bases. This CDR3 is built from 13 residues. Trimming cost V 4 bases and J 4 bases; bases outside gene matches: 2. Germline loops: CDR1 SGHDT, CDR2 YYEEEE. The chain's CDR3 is CASSPGGNQPQHF. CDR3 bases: TGTGCCAGCAGCCCAGGGGGTAATCAGCCCCAGCATTTT.

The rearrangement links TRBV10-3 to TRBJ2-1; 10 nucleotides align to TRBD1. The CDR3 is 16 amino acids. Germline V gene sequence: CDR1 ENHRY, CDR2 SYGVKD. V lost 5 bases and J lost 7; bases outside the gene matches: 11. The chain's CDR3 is CAISKGQGRDRNEQFF. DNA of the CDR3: TGTGCCATCAGTAAGGGACAGGGGAGGGACCGTAATGAGCAGTTCTTC.

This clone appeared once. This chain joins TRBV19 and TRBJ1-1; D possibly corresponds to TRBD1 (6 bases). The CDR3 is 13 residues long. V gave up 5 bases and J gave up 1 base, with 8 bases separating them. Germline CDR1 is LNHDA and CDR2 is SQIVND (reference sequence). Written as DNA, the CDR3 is TGTGCCAGTAGTCAGGGGACGAACACTGAAGCTTTCTTT. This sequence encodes CASSQGTNTEAFF.

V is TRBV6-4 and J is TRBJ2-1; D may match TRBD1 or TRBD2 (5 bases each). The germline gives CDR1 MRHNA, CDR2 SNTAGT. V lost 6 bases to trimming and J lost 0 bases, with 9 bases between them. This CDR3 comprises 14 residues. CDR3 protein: CASRGDLSYNEQFF. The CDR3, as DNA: TGTGCCAGCAGAGGGGACCTCTCCTACAATGAGCAGTTCTTC.

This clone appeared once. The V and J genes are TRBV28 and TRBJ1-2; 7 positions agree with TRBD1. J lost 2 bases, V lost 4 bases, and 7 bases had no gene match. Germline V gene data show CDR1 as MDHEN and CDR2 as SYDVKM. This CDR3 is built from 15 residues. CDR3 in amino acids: CASSSGGGENYGYTF. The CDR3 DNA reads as TGTGCCAGCAGTTCAGGGGGGGGAGAAAACTATGGCTACACCTTC.

In nucleotides, the CDR3 is TGTGCCAGCAGCCCCCAGAGGGGAGAGACCCAGTACTTC. Its translation: CASSPQRGETQYF. The rearrangement uses TRBV11-2 and TRBJ2-5; D possibly matches TRBD1 or TRBD2 (5 bases each). This CDR3 spans 13 amino acids. Deletions cut 5 bases from V and 4 bases from J, with 11 bases between. The V gene's germline CDR1 is SGHAT and CDR2 FQNNGV.

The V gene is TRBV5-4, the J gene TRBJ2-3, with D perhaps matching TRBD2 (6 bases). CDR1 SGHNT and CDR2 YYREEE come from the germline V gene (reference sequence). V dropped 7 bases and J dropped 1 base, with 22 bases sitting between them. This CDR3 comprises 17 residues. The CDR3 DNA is TGTGCCAGCTCAATGGACCTAACGGGAGTTGGCACAGATACGCAGTATTTT. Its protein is CASSMDLTGVGTDTQYF.

This chain's CDR3 is CASSFPGTNEKLFF. The DNA for the CDR3 is TGTGCCAGCAGCTTTCCTGGGACAAATGAAAAACTGTTTTTT. The chain carries TRBV7-2 and TRBJ1-4, with D possibly matching TRBD1 (6 bases). In germline, CDR1 is SGHTA, CDR2 FQGNSA. The CDR3 runs 14 residues. V was trimmed by 3 bases and J by 5 bases, leaving 10 bases between them.

In nucleotides, the CDR3 is TGTGCCAGCAGTGACACAATTAAGAACACTGAAGCTTTCTTT. It codes for CASSDTIKNTEAFF. The gene calls are TRBV27 and TRBJ1-1; D ambiguous. V was clipped by 5 bases and J by 1 base, with 11 bases between them. The germline gives CDR1 MNHEY, CDR2 SMNVEV (reference sequence). This CDR3 spans 14 amino acids.

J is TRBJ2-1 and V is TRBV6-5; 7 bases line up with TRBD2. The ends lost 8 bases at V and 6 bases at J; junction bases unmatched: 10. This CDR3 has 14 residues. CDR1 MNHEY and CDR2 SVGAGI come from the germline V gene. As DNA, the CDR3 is TGTGCCAGCGTGAAACGGGAGGAACCCAATGAGCAGTTCTTC. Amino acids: CASVKREEPNEQFF.

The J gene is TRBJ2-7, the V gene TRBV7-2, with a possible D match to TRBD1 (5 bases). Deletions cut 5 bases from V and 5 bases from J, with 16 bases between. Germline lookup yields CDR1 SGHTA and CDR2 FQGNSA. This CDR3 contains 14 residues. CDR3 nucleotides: TGTGCCAGCAGCACCACAGGTCTATTCAACGAGCAGTACTTC. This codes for CASSTTGLFNEQYF.

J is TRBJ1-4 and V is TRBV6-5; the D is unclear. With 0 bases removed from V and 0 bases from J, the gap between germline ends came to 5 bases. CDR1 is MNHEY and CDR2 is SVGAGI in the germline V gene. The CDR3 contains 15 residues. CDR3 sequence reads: CASSYSGTTNEKLFF. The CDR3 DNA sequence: TGTGCCAGCAGTTACTCAGGAACAACTAATGAAAAACTGTTTTTT.

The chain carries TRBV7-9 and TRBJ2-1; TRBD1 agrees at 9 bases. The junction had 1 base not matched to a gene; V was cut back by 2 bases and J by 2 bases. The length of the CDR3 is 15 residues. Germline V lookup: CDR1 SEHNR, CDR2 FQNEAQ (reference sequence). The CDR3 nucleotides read TGTGCCAGCAGCTTACGACAGGGGGCCTACAATGAGCAGTTCTTC. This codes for CASSLRQGAYNEQFF.